The rows below give T cell receptor beta chains drawn from one sample of a study of OX40 agonist ivuxolimab in advanced cancers. Produced via immunoSEQ multiplex PCR; TCRdb's table is partial and in-frame only. The data show some 31,000 clones, 91% seen once. The input for sequencing was CD4+ or CD8+ T cells sorted from blood, taken in a trial of the OX40 agonist ivuxolimab. The receptor source for this set is an adult with an advanced solid tumor such as melanoma, head and neck, liver or kidney cancer. Both conserved end residues are trimmed from each CDR3. Fields, in order: clone size, J gene, V gene, CDR3 protein. Not all rows give a size; the values are once, few, many and, for expanded clones, a class.

once,TRBJ2-3,TRBV4-1,ASSQVRGRTDTQY
.,TRBJ2-7,TRBV27,ASSLRGTRYEQY
.,TRBJ1-6,TRBV7-6,ASSLLGVNSPLH
once,TRBJ1-2,TRBV6-5,ASSYSEGARGYT
.,TRBJ1-1,TRBV4-1,ASSQDPGGFEAF
few,TRBJ1-6,TRBV6-5,ASRPDNSPLH
.,TRBJ2-7,TRBV7-9,ASSLGLAGMAY
.,TRBJ2-1,TRBV5-5,ASRGPGQPSSYNEQF
.,TRBJ1-3,TRBV6-5,ASSYSGGNTIY
once,TRBJ2-7,TRBV5-4,ASSLISHEQY
.,TRBJ1-5,TRBV6-1,ASSEWGGSNQPQH
.,TRBJ2-2,TRBV5-1,ASRLEGSGELF
.,TRBJ2-5,TRBV7-2,ASSSVGGGGETQY
once,TRBJ2-5,TRBV27,ASSSNRETQY
.,TRBJ1-1,TRBV19,ASSIWGGTEAF
few,TRBJ2-7,TRBV5-1,ASSLGRRASYEQY
.,TRBJ2-7,TRBV30,AWWTDNYEQY
few,TRBJ2-1,TRBV6-4,ASSEASGGADEQF
.,TRBJ2-7,TRBV28,ASSFGSGRASYEQY
.,TRBJ1-2,TRBV19,ASSIVSRRGLYGYT